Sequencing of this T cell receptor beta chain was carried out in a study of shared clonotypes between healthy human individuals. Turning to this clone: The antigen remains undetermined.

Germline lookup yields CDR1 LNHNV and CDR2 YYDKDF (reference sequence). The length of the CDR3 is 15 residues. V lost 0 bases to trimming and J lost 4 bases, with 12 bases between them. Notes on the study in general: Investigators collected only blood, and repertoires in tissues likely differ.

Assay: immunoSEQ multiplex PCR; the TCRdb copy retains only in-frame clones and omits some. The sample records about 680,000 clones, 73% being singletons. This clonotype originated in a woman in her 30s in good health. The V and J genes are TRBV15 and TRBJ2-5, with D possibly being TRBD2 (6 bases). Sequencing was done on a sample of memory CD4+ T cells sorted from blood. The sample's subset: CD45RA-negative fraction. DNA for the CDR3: TGTGCCACCAGCAGAGATCAGGGCGGGGCAGAGACCCAGTACTTC. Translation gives CATSRDQGGAETQYF. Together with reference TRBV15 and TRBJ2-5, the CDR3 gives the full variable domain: DAMVIQNPRYQVTQFGKPVTLSCSQTLNHNVMYWYQQKSSQAPKLLFHYYDKDFNNEADTPDNFQSRRPNTSFCFLDIRSPGLGDTAMYLCATSRDQGGAETQYFGPGTRLLVL.